Following are 22 T cell receptor beta chains from one sample sequenced in a study of long-term antiretroviral therapy in people with HIV. Investigators performed immunoSEQ version v3.0 at survey level. Sequencing was performed with immunoSEQ multiplex PCR; in TCRdb, only in-frame clones are kept and a portion is missing. The sample contains around 28,000 clones, about 90% of which appear only once. The specimen comprised unsorted PBMCs, sampled 1.8 years after starting antiretroviral therapy. The receptor set was obtained from a woman between 18 and 29 years old with HIV.

This sequence joins TRBV5-8 and TRBJ2-7, with D perhaps assigned TRBD1 or TRBD2 (6 bases each). Germline CDR1 SGHTS, CDR2 YDEGEE. This CDR3 contains 14 residues. Trimming shortened V by 4 bases and J by 0 bases, and 11 bases separated the two germline ends. CDR3 protein: CASSSEGGSYEQYF. CDR3 nucleotide sequence: TGTGCCAGCAGCAGCGAGGGGGGCTCCTACGAGCAGTACTTC. Full variable domain (outside the CDR3, taken from reference TRBV5-8 and TRBJ2-7): EAGVTQSPTHLIKTRGQQATLRCSPISGHTSVYWYQQALGLGLQFLLWYDEGEERNRGNFPPRFSGRQFPNYSSELNVNALELEDSALYLCASSSEGGSYEQYFGPGTRLTVT.

The rearrangement uses TRBV12-1 and TRBJ2-3; no check of the table's D call, TRBD2, against the DNA was made. TRBV12-1 is recorded as a pseudogene. There are 16 residues in the CDR3. CDR3 sequence: CASSLSSGRASTAQYF. The CDR3 nucleotides read TGTGCCAGCAGCTTATCTAGCGGGAGGGCCTCAACAGCGCAGTATTTT.

The J gene is TRBJ1-4, the V gene TRBV10-1; perhaps TRBD1 as D (6 bases). The germline V gene has CDR1 WNHNN and CDR2 SYGVQD (reference sequence). The CDR3 spans 16 residues. Trimming removed 2 bases from V and 8 bases from J, with 18 bases in between. Here the CDR3 DNA reads TGCGCCAGCAGTGAGAGGGGGGGTGGACCGCGGGAAAAACTGTTTTTT. The encoded protein is CASSERGGGPREKLFF.

The CDR3 region has the DNA TGCGCCAGCAGCGATACCGGGACAAAGAATCAGCCCCAGCATTTT. Amino acids: CASSDTGTKNQPQHF. The chain has TRBV5-1 and TRBJ1-5; a weak D match, TRBD1 (6 bases). The germline CDR1 and CDR2 sequences are SGHRS and YFSETQ. Trimming took 4 bases from V and 4 from J, leaving 15 bases between them. The CDR3 consists of 15 residues.

This clone was seen just once. The rearrangement uses TRBV28 and TRBJ2-2; 7 bases line up with TRBD2. CDR1 and CDR2 (germline): MDHEN, SYDVKM. Losses at the gene ends were 3 bases for V and 5 bases for J; bases not matched to a gene: 3. This CDR3 is built from 14 residues. The CDR3 DNA follows: TGTGCCAGCAGTTTTTGGGGAGGGACCGGGGAGCTGTTTTTT. This encodes CASSFWGGTGELFF.

V and J are TRBV6-1 and TRBJ2-7; 9 bases align to TRBD1. Germline CDR1 MNHNS, CDR2 SASEGT. Germline trimming cut 6 bases from V and 4 bases from J; bases unmatched to any gene: 7. The CDR3 is 14 residues long. CDR3 coding DNA: TGTGCCAGCAGAGGGGACAGGGAATCGTACGAGCAGTACTTC. Its protein is CASRGDRESYEQYF.

The table lists this clone with a count of one. The V and J genes are TRBV4-2 and TRBJ1-1, with D possibly being TRBD1 (5 bases). The V end was cut by 0 bases, the J end by 4 bases, with 12 bases between. This CDR3 spans 15 amino acids. Germline CDR1 LGHNA, CDR2 YNFKEQ. The CDR3 DNA reads as TGTGCCAGCAGCCAAGATATCTCAGGGCTCACTGAAGCTTTCTTT. Its translation: CASSQDISGLTEAFF.

The rearrangement joins TRBV9 to TRBJ2-1, with D unclear. Trimming took off 2 bases at V and 5 bases at J, with 14 bases between the two ends. The CDR3 consists of 15 residues. Per the germline V gene, CDR1 is SGDLS and CDR2 is YYNGEE. The chain's CDR3 is CASSVSTTINNEQFF. The CDR3 DNA follows: TGTGCCAGCAGCGTTTCGACGACAATAAACAATGAGCAGTTCTTC.

The rearrangement joins TRBV6-4 to TRBJ2-1; 9 nucleotides agree with TRBD1. The CDR3 consists of 14 residues. J was trimmed by 5 bases and V by 3 bases; bases with no gene match: 2. Germline values: CDR1 MRHNA, CDR2 SNTAGT. CDR3 DNA sequence: TGTGCCAGCAGTGAGGGACAGGGACACAATGAGCAGTTCTTC. Protein sequence: CASSEGQGHNEQFF.

The chain has TRBV6-6 and TRBJ2-7, with TRBD1 matching over 8 bases. The germline V gene has CDR1 MNHNY and CDR2 SVGAGI (reference sequence). J gave up 5 bases and V 5 bases, and 5 bases lay outside the gene matches. The CDR3 runs to 13 residues. The CDR3 nucleotides are TGTGCCAGCAGTGGACAGGGTTTCAACGAGCAGTACTTC. Protein product: CASSGQGFNEQYF.

The rearrangement links TRBV7-9 to TRBJ1-4, with 9 nucleotides matching TRBD1. Germline V gene lookup returns CDR1 SEHNR and CDR2 FQNEAQ (reference sequence). The trim removed 7 bases at V and 7 bases at J, leaving 10 bases unmatched. The CDR3 spans 15 residues. CDR3: CASIPTGGFGEKLFF. The CDR3 nucleotides read TGTGCCAGCATTCCGACAGGGGGGTTTGGTGAAAAACTGTTTTTT.

This clone was counted a single time. The CDR3 spells CASSLPPSARGEETQYF. CDR3 DNA sequence: TGTGCCAGCAGCCTTCCCCCTTCTGCCAGGGGAGAGGAGACCCAGTACTTC. The rearrangement joins TRBV5-4 to TRBJ2-5; D might be TRBD1 (6 bases). The CDR3 is 17 amino acids. The V gene lost 4 bases and the J gene lost 5 bases, with 24 bases spanning the gap. Germline loops: CDR1 SGHNT, CDR2 YYREEE (reference sequence).

This clone was detected once. This chain connects TRBV19 to TRBJ1-2; possible D gene TRBD1, 6 bases. Deletions cut 5 bases from V and 4 bases from J, with 17 bases between. The CDR3 is made up of 15 amino acids. The V gene's germline CDR1 is LNHDA and CDR2 SQIVND (reference sequence). CDR3 protein: CASSPSSGTSYGYTF. DNA of the CDR3: TGTGCCAGTAGTCCGAGCTCCGGGACATCCTATGGCTACACCTTC.

J is TRBJ1-6 and V is TRBV6-1, with D unresolved. This CDR3 has 13 residues. Per germline, CDR1 MNHNS and CDR2 SASEGT. V was clipped by 3 bases and J by 11 bases, with 11 bases between them. As DNA, the CDR3 is TGTGCCAGCAGTGAGACGGGCCACCCACCCCTCCACTTT. Its translation: CASSETGHPPLHF.

The chain links TRBV27 to TRBJ2-7, with 8 bases aligning to TRBD2. The CDR3 spans 15 residues. Germline CDR1 MNHEY, CDR2 SMNVEV (reference sequence). V shed 2 bases and J 2 bases; nucleotides not matched to a gene: 5. CDR3 protein: CASSLGPGGAYEQYF. The CDR3 coding sequence is TGTGCCAGCAGTTTAGGACCGGGGGGGGCCTACGAGCAGTACTTC.

The chain employs TRBV6-4 and TRBJ2-1; 9 bases are a match to TRBD1. V lost 5 bases and J lost 6; bases outside the gene matches: 5. The CDR3 is 14 amino acids. In germline, CDR1 is MRHNA, CDR2 SNTAGT. CDR3 sequence: CASSRDRDANEQFF. The CDR3 DNA reads TGTGCCAGCAGTCGGGACAGGGATGCCAATGAGCAGTTCTTC.

The V and J genes are TRBV15 and TRBJ2-7; 7 positions agree with TRBD1. J lost 1 base, V lost 0 bases, and 18 bases had no gene match. The CDR3 spans 20 residues. The germline gives CDR1 LNHNV, CDR2 YYDKDF (reference sequence). CDR3 in amino acids: CATSRDLTTAAGGSSYEQYF. The CDR3 nucleotides are TGTGCCACCAGCAGAGATCTCACAACAGCGGCAGGGGGTTCTTCCTACGAGCAGTACTTC.

The chain employs TRBV7-2 and TRBJ2-7; 7 nucleotides agree with TRBD2. There are 16 residues in the CDR3. In germline, CDR1 is SGHTA, CDR2 FQGNSA. Unmatched junction bases numbered 9, after V lost 3 bases and J lost 1 base. This CDR3 is CASSFQGGEGSYEQYF. As DNA, the CDR3 is TGTGCCAGCAGCTTCCAAGGTGGGGAGGGGTCCTACGAGCAGTACTTC.

This chain uses TRBV11-1 with TRBJ2-7, with TRBD2 identical over 8 bases. After removal of 5 bases from V and 7 bases from J, the junction contained 4 bases not matched to a gene. Germline V lookup: CDR1 SGHAT, CDR2 FQDESV (reference sequence). The CDR3 has 12 amino acids. Here the CDR3 reads CASSGTSSEQYF. The DNA for the CDR3 is TGTGCCAGCAGCGGGACTAGTTCTGAGCAGTACTTC.

This clone was detected a few times. This chain joins TRBV2 and TRBJ2-2; 7 bases agree with TRBD2. The CDR3 has 13 amino acids. The trim removed 7 bases at V and 1 base at J, leaving 0 bases unmatched. Germline values: CDR1 SNHLY, CDR2 FYNNEI. The CDR3: CASTGGNTGELFF. CDR3 nucleotides: TGTGCCAGCACGGGGGGGAACACCGGGGAGCTGTTTTTT. Full variable domain (outside the CDR3, taken from reference TRBV2 and TRBJ2-2): EPEVTQTPSHQVTQMGQEVILRCVPISNHLYFYWYRQILGQKVEFLVSFYNNEISEKSEIFDDQFSVERPDGSNFTLKIRSTKLEDSAMYFCASTGGNTGELFFGEGSRLTVL.

The CDR3 protein is CASSSTGARTEAFF. CDR3 DNA sequence: TGTGCCAGCAGTTCGACAGGGGCAAGAACTGAAGCTTTCTTT. J is TRBJ1-1 and V is TRBV7-9; the match to TRBD1 covers 8 bases. The V gene's germline CDR1 is SEHNR and CDR2 FQNEAQ (reference sequence). This CDR3 is 14 amino acids long. The trim removed 6 bases at V and 5 bases at J, leaving 8 bases unmatched.

The chain combines TRBV11-1 with TRBJ1-2; the match to TRBD1 covers 9 bases. The V and J ends lost 3 bases and 8 bases, in that order; junction bases with no gene match: 7. The germline CDR1 and CDR2 sequences are SGHAT and FQDESV (reference sequence). This CDR3 region has 14 residues. CDR3 nucleotides: TGTGCCAGCAGCTTGGGACAGGGCTATGAAGGCTACACCTTC. Translation: CASSLGQGYEGYTF.